A single sample gave rise to the 19 T cell receptor beta chains below, sequenced in a study of Ad26.COV2.S vaccination and SARS-CoV-2 variants. Method: immunoSEQ multiplex PCR; TCRdb's copy keeps in-frame clones and lacks some. The sample holds some 640,000 clones, around 89% seen once. Stated treatment: around 19 received Ad26.COV2.S at low or high dose, single or two shots; 5 received placebo; per-sample allocation not given. Sampling happened 63 days after the first vaccine or placebo injection. The sample in question was peripheral blood, obtained in a trial of Ad26.COV2.S vaccine versus placebo. All receptors come from a person between 18 and 60 years old who received the Ad26.COV2.S COVID-19 vaccine or a placebo.

The chain joins TRBV25-1 to TRBJ1-3; D might be TRBD1 (6 bases). This CDR3 is built from 18 residues. Trimming removed 5 bases at V and 4 bases at J, with 24 bases between. Looked up from germline, CDR1 is MGHDK and CDR2 is SYGVNS. This chain's CDR3 is CASSSLPARGADGNTIYF. The CDR3 DNA reads TGTGCCAGCAGTTCACTTCCCGCCCGGGGGGCGGACGGAAACACCATATATTTT.

The CDR3 here is CASLQRSQETQYF. The CDR3 DNA is TGTGCCAGCCTCCAACGGAGCCAAGAGACCCAGTACTTC. The J gene is TRBJ2-5, the V gene TRBV13, with no clear D. From germline, CDR1 is PRHDT and CDR2 FYEKMQ (reference sequence). The CDR3 is 13 amino acids. V was shortened by 8 bases and J by 1 base, with 11 bases between the two germline ends. The full variable domain, in which reference TRBV13 and TRBJ2-5 provide the parts outside the CDR3, is AAGVIQSPRHLIKEKRETATLKCYPIPRHDTVYWYQQGPGQDPQFLISFYEKMQSDKGSIPDRFSAQQFSDYHSELNMSSLELGDSALYFCASLQRSQETQYFGPGTRLLVL.

Concerning this clone itself: Within the sample, other DNA sequences also encode this same CDR3. The chain links TRBV7-2 to TRBJ2-1; no clear D gene. The CDR3 has 15 residues. The germline V gene encodes CDR1 SGHTA and CDR2 FQGNSA. Trimming took off 1 base at V and 1 base at J, with 8 bases between the two ends. CDR3 sequence (DNA): TGTGCCAGCAGCTTAGAGGGCCAATCCTACAATGAGCAGTTCTTC. Its translation: CASSLEGQSYNEQFF.

V and J are TRBV6-6 and TRBJ1-5; possible D gene TRBD1, 5 bases. The germline gives CDR1 MNHNY, CDR2 SVGAGI (reference sequence). This CDR3 comprises 13 residues. V lost 1 base to trimming and J lost 7 bases, with 8 bases between them. The CDR3 protein is CASSYYQGQPQHF. CDR3 DNA: TGTGCCAGCAGTTACTATCAGGGACAGCCCCAGCATTTT.

V is TRBV19 and J is TRBJ1-1; no reliable D call. V was cut by 6 bases and J by 3 bases, with 14 bases left in between. The CDR3 loop spans 14 amino acids. From germline, CDR1 is LNHDA and CDR2 SQIVND (reference sequence). The CDR3 loop reads CASSGGVDDTEAFF. As DNA, the CDR3 is TGTGCCAGTAGCGGTGGGGTAGACGACACTGAAGCTTTCTTT.

The chain joins TRBV5-4 to TRBJ2-6; D unresolved. V was trimmed by 2 bases and J by 0 bases, leaving 6 bases between them. Per germline, CDR1 SGHNT and CDR2 YYREEE (reference sequence). CDR3 length: 15 amino acids. CDR3: CASSFVGSGANVLTF. The CDR3 nucleotides read TGTGCCAGCAGCTTCGTTGGCTCTGGGGCCAACGTCCTGACTTTC. Supplemented by reference TRBV5-4 and TRBJ2-6, the full variable domain reads ETGVTQSPTHLIKTRGQQVTLRCSSQSGHNTVSWYQQALGQGPQFIFQYYREEENGRGNFPPRFSGLQFPNYSSELNVNALELDDSALYLCASSFVGSGANVLTFGAGSRLTVL.

This chain uses TRBV4-1 with TRBJ2-3; D unclear. The germline V gene has CDR1 MGHRA and CDR2 YSYEKL. This CDR3 region has 15 residues. The V gene lost 7 bases and the J gene lost 0 bases, with 14 bases spanning the gap. Written as DNA, the CDR3 is TGCGCCAGCAAGTTTGGGCAGGCTAGCACAGATACGCAGTATTTT. Its protein product is CASKFGQASTDTQYF.

The chain joins TRBV19 to TRBJ1-6; 7 bases fit TRBD1. The CDR3 spans 12 residues. V trimming: 10 bases; J trimming: 10 bases; junction bases outside the gene matches: 7. The germline V gene has CDR1 LNHDA and CDR2 SQIVND (reference sequence). The CDR3 nucleotides are TGTGCCACCGGGACAGTAAGCTCACCCCTCCACTTT. Translated, it gives CATGTVSSPLHF.

The chain couples TRBV15 to TRBJ1-2; D possibly corresponds to TRBD1 (5 bases). Germline CDR1 and CDR2: LNHNV and YYDKDF (reference sequence). The CDR3 is made up of 13 amino acids. V dropped 3 bases and J dropped 2 bases, with 7 bases sitting between them. The CDR3 reads CATSRGENYGYTF. The CDR3 DNA follows: TGTGCCACCAGCAGGGGGGAAAACTATGGCTACACCTTC.

This clone was observed a single time. The genes are TRBV6-2 or TRBV6-3 and TRBJ2-1; 12 bases are a match to TRBD2. The CDR3 is made up of 15 amino acids. The germline V gene encodes CDR1 MNHEY and CDR2 SVGEGT. The J segment lost 6 bases and the V segment lost 6 bases, leaving 6 bases of the junction unmatched. The CDR3 DNA sequence: TGTGCCAGCAGCGTAACTAGCGGGGGGTTCAATGAGCAGTTCTTC. Translation: CASSVTSGGFNEQFF.

A few counts support this clone. The sample holds other DNA sequences that translate to the same CDR3. The rearrangement uses TRBV9 and TRBJ1-6; the D gene is possibly TRBD1 (6 bases). The V end lost 2 bases, the J end lost 7 bases, and 10 bases lay between the germline ends. The CDR3 consists of 14 residues. Per germline, CDR1 SGDLS and CDR2 YYNGEE. The DNA of the CDR3 is TGTGCCAGCAGCGTGGACAGTTTGAATTCACCCCTCCACTTT. It translates to CASSVDSLNSPLHF.

The genes are TRBV7-3 and TRBJ1-1; 7 bases fit TRBD1. The CDR3 consists of 13 residues. Germline CDR1 is SGHTA and CDR2 is FQGTGA. The V gene end was trimmed by 5 bases and the J gene end by 3 bases; junction bases not matched to a gene: 3. The CDR3 reads CASSIQGYTEAFF. CDR3 nucleotide sequence: TGTGCCAGCAGCATACAGGGGTACACTGAAGCTTTCTTT.

The V gene is TRBV10-2, the J gene TRBJ1-1; D remains ambiguous. V was cut by 10 bases and J by 2 bases, with 5 bases left in between. The CDR3 extends over 10 amino acids. Germline V gene data show CDR1 as WSHSY and CDR2 as SAAADI. This CDR3 is CATSNTEAFF. The CDR3 bases are TGCGCCACATCCAACACTGAAGCTTTCTTT.

CDR3 in amino acids: CASGAFYEQYF. As DNA, the CDR3 is TGTGCCAGCGGAGCGTTCTACGAGCAGTACTTC. The chain employs TRBV5-6 and TRBJ2-7, with D unclear. Germline V lookup: CDR1 SGHDT, CDR2 YYEEEE. Trimming stripped 7 bases from V and 3 bases from J, with 8 bases between. The CDR3 loop spans 11 amino acids.

The J gene is TRBJ1-5, the V gene TRBV19, with D unresolved. There are 15 residues in the CDR3. Between the trimmed V and J ends, which lost 6 bases and 4 bases, there was a span of 16 bases. CDR1 and CDR2 (germline): LNHDA, SQIVND (reference sequence). CDR3 sequence: CASRPPGVLNQPQHF. The CDR3 nucleotides are TGTGCCAGTAGACCTCCCGGGGTGTTGAATCAGCCCCAGCATTTT.

The chain is built from TRBV18 and TRBJ1-5; D may be TRBD1 (6 bases). Germline lookup yields CDR1 KGHSH and CDR2 LQKENI. Trimming took 6 bases from V and 1 from J, leaving 13 bases between them. This CDR3 spans 15 amino acids. The CDR3 region is CASSRRQESNQPQHF. The CDR3 nucleotides are TGTGCCAGCTCCCGCAGACAGGAGAGCAATCAGCCCCAGCATTTT.

V is TRBV2 and J is TRBJ1-6; D possibly corresponds to TRBD1 (5 bases). V was pared by 3 bases and J by 7 bases, with 7 bases between. Germline assignment: CDR1 SNHLY and CDR2 FYNNEI. The CDR3 has 13 residues. Here the CDR3 reads CASSDRENSPLHF. The DNA for the CDR3 is TGTGCCAGCAGTGACAGGGAGAATTCACCCCTCCACTTT.

The rearrangement joins TRBV15 to TRBJ1-6, with unresolved D. CDR3 length equals 16 residues. V was pared by 0 bases and J by 2 bases, with 8 bases between. Germline V gene sequence: CDR1 LNHNV, CDR2 YYDKDF (reference sequence). The CDR3: CATSRDRSAYNSPLHF. In DNA form, the CDR3 reads TGTGCCACCAGCAGAGATCGGAGCGCCTATAATTCACCCCTCCACTTT. The whole variable domain, remainder taken from reference TRBV15 and TRBJ1-6, is DAMVIQNPRYQVTQFGKPVTLSCSQTLNHNVMYWYQQKSSQAPKLLFHYYDKDFNNEADTPDNFQSRRPNTSFCFLDIRSPGLGDTAMYLCATSRDRSAYNSPLHFGNGTRLTVT.

The rearrangement links TRBV7-9 to TRBJ1-4, with D perhaps matching TRBD1 (5 bases). The V gene lost 3 bases and the J gene lost 8 bases, with 13 bases spanning the gap. The CDR3 is 14 residues long. Germline V gives CDR1 SEHNR, CDR2 FQNEAQ (reference sequence). The CDR3 nucleotides are TGTGCCAGCAGCTTGAGGCAGGGAGAAGAAAAACTGTTTTTT. This codes for CASSLRQGEEKLFF.